This T cell receptor (beta chain) was sequenced during a study of early T cells in non-severe SARS-CoV-2 infection. TCRdb redid the calling of the 5' RACE reads with MiXCR, one entry per CDR3 protein. The profile shows 80,000 to 95,000 distinct CDR3 sequences, approximately 14% of them singletons. This clonotype was seen repeatedly, ten times or more. This CDR3 region has 15 residues. The V gene's germline CDR1 is SGHAT and CDR2 FQNNGV. V dropped 2 bases and J dropped 7; count of bases not matched to a gene: 8. The chain couples TRBV11-2 to TRBJ2-1; 7 positions match TRBD1. The sequence derives from an adult who was a healthcare worker with PCR-confirmed SARS-CoV-2 infection or an uninfected control (not recorded which). The sample comprised whole blood. CDR3 loop: CASSLTGETWNEQFF. The CDR3, as DNA: TGTGCCAGCAGCTTAACAGGGGAGACTTGGAATGAGCAGTTCTTC.